Included here is one T cell receptor (beta chain) sequence, with context. In its sample, this clone was seen a few times. What this receptor recognizes is not known. No base qualities exist here, and no much larger clone lies one base off it. The immunoSEQ assay was used to generate TCR beta chain sequences from genomic DNA. In the paper's pipeline: CDR3 sequences that did not begin with the conserved framework cysteine at position 104 were removed by hand. To get clonality, the normalized Shannon's Diversity Index was subtracted from one, giving values from 0 (maximal diversity) to 1 (oligoclonal). To check whether a given CDR3 had different frequencies in two samples, for example brain versus blood, chi-squared comparison-of-proportions tests were used. Public clonotypes were identified through searches of immuneACCESS, and similarity to known antiviral clonotypes was evaluated with the VDJdb browser. The table comes from immuneACCESS by way of TCRdb, which keeps in-frame sequences with V and J called. Part of the clones is missing from these tables; in studies checked, under half for an unresolved V gene and the rest for unknown reasons. V and J calls and clone size are copied from that table; D and trimming were computed from the DNA. The sample profile shows around 70,000 clones; about 92% of them were found once. The ten largest clones add up to 1.5% to 1.7% of the sample.

The sample comes from a study of brain T cells in children with intractable seizures (dated by TCRdb to the early 2020s). Regarding the research as a whole: As a first screen for immune gene transcripts, resected brain tissue from 40 to 60 pediatric epilepsy surgery cases was run on a NanoString immunology panel. Among the roughly twelve selected surgery cases, eight also had pre-surgery blood sequenced, leaving four with brain tissue only.

V loses 1 base of germline sequence and J loses 0 bases, and the interval between the two ends is 10 bases. The cysteine opens and the phenylalanine closes a CDR3 of 16 amino acids. Of the read, only the CDR3 DNA is kept; its 48 bases are in frame from base 1. The germline V gene supplies CDR1 SGHTA and CDR2 FQGNSA. Study-wide conclusions, independent of this receptor: Because sequencing depth differed between pre- and post-surgery blood, the absence of clones from the pre-surgery sample may reflect undersampling. The patients' HCMV serostatus was not known, and viral specificity was inferred solely from CDR3 sequence similarity.

This sample's time point label indicates: resected brain tissue, or blood drawn just prior to surgery. The surgery cases showing the highest brain T cell transcript signatures were chosen for TCR beta chain sequencing of brain tissue and, when available, of blood. Prior to surgery, the patients had been treated with at least one anti-epileptic drug. The TCR-sequenced patients were children whose drug-resistant epilepsy was caused by tuberous sclerosis complex, focal cortical dysplasia, Rasmussen encephalitis or hemimegalencephaly. Bulk genomic DNA was isolated from unsorted brain tissue and whole blood using the Monarch genomic DNA purification kit.

The receptor's source is a boy in the first two years of life with tuberous sclerosis and intractable seizures. Recombination connected TRBV7-2 to TRBJ1-5, with no D gene named confidently. The source was peripheral blood, collected at surgery. The DNA reads TGTGCCAGCAGCTTAGTAAGTGGGAATAGCAATCAGCCCCAGCATTTT. Its protein reads: CASSLVSGNSNQPQHF. Full variable domain (CDR3 extended with the reference TRBV7-2 and TRBJ1-5 proteins): GAGVSQSPSNKVTEKGKDVELRCDPISGHTALYWYRQSLGQGLEFLIYFQGNSAPDKSGLPSDRFSAERTGGSVSTLTIQRTQQEDSAVYLCASSLVSGNSNQPQHFGDGTRLSIL.